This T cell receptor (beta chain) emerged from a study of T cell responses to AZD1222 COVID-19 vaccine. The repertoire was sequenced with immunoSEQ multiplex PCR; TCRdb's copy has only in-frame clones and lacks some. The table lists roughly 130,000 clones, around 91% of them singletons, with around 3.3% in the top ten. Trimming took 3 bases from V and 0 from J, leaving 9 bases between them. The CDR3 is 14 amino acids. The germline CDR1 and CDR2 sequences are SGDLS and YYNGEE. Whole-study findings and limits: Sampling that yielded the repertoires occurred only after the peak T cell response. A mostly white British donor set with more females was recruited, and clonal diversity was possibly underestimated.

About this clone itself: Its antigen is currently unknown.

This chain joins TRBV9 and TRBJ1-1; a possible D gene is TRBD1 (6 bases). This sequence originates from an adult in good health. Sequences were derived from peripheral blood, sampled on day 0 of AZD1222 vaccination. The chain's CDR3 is CASSAGTLNTEAFF. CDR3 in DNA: TGTGCCAGCAGCGCCGGGACATTGAACACTGAAGCTTTCTTT. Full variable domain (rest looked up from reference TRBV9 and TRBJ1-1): DSGVTQTPKHLITATGQRVTLRCSPRSGDLSVYWYQQSLDQGLQFLIQYYNGEERAKGNILERFSAQQFPDLHSELNLSSLELGDSALYFCASSAGTLNTEAFFGQGTRLTVV.